The 22 T cell receptor beta chains reported below all come from one sample, sequenced in a study of blood T cell repertoires in COVID-19. Sequenced by immunoSEQ multiplex PCR; TCRdb stores in-frame clones only, minus some. This repertoire shows under 55,000 clones, roughly nine tenths found once; its top ten account for roughly 2.3%. The source material was peripheral blood. The receptors were gathered from a human donor in a cohort sampled during active COVID-19.

This rearrangement joins TRBV7-9 to TRBJ1-4; possible D gene TRBD1, 6 bases. Germline V gene lookup returns CDR1 SEHNR and CDR2 FQNEAQ (reference sequence). This CDR3 has 15 amino acids. V was clipped by 1 base and J by 5 bases, with 11 bases between them. The CDR3 sequence: CASSLGTVQNEKLFF. DNA for the CDR3: TGTGCCAGCAGCTTAGGGACAGTCCAGAATGAAAAACTGTTTTTT.

This clone has just a few counts. The chain has TRBV4-1 and TRBJ2-5, with 7 bases identical to TRBD1. V lost 7 bases and J lost 5; bases outside the gene matches: 16. Per germline, CDR1 MGHRA and CDR2 YSYEKL. The CDR3 consists of 16 residues. The CDR3 reads CASTPTGLGMAETQYF. Here the CDR3 DNA reads TGCGCCAGCACCCCGACAGGGCTGGGAATGGCGGAGACCCAGTACTTC.

The V gene is TRBV3-1 (or the pseudogene TRBV3-2), the J gene TRBJ1-1; 11 bases line up with TRBD1. V lost 3 bases to trimming and J lost 3 bases; unmatched junction nucleotides: 6. The CDR3 has 16 residues. Germline loops: CDR1 LGHDT, CDR2 YNNKEL (reference sequence). The CDR3 loop reads CASSHGTGGSDTEAFF. The CDR3 region has the DNA TGTGCCAGCAGCCATGGGACAGGGGGGTCGGACACTGAAGCTTTCTTT.

V gene TRBV7-8 combines with J gene TRBJ2-1; TRBD2 is a possible D gene (6 bases). V gave up 5 bases and J gave up 7 bases, with 21 bases separating them. The germline V gene encodes CDR1 SGHVS and CDR2 FQNEAQ. This CDR3 contains 16 residues. The DNA for the CDR3 is TGTGCCAGCAGCGGGTCATCTAGAGCGGGCGGGAATGAGCAGTTCTTC. This encodes CASSGSSRAGGNEQFF.

V usage is TRBV18 and J usage is TRBJ1-1; 9 bases fit TRBD1. The ends lost 3 bases at V and 4 bases at J; junction bases unmatched: 6. The CDR3 has 15 residues. From germline, CDR1 is KGHSH and CDR2 LQKENI. The DNA of the CDR3 is TGTGCCAGCTCACCCACGACAGGGGGTGGCACTGAAGCTTTCTTT. Its protein product is CASSPTTGGGTEAFF. Full variable domain (remainder filled in from reference TRBV18 and TRBJ1-1): NAGVMQNPRHLVRRRGQEARLRCSPMKGHSHVYWYRQLPEEGLKFMVYLQKENIIDESGMPKERFSAEFPKEGPSILRIQQVVRGDSAAYFCASSPTTGGGTEAFFGQGTRLTVV.

This chain uses TRBV5-6 with TRBJ1-1; 7 bases line up with TRBD1. The CDR3 covers 16 residues. Trimming at V came to 6 bases and at J to 1 base, leaving 12 bases not matched to a gene. CDR1 and CDR2 (germline): SGHDT, YYEEEE. CDR3 in amino acids: CASNKRATGRNTEAFF. Written as DNA, the CDR3 is TGTGCCAGCAACAAACGAGCGACAGGGAGGAACACTGAAGCTTTCTTT.

In this sample, this clone turned up a few times. The CDR3 reads CASSGTRGGQETQYF. CDR3 coding DNA: TGTGCCAGCAGTGGTACAAGGGGGGGACAAGAGACCCAGTACTTC. V is TRBV6-6 and J is TRBJ2-5; D might be TRBD2 (7 bases). The V gene's germline CDR1 is MNHNY and CDR2 SVGAGI (reference sequence). V was trimmed by 5 bases and J by 2 bases, leaving 15 bases between them. The CDR3 runs 15 residues.

This sequence joins TRBV6-5 and TRBJ2-5, with 7 nucleotides matching TRBD1. CDR1 and CDR2 (germline): MNHEY, SVGAGI. There are 14 residues in the CDR3. V was clipped by 6 bases and J by 3 bases; unmatched bases: 7. The CDR3, as DNA: TGTGCCAGCAGCCGGGACAGCGTCGAAGAGACCCAGTACTTC. The encoded protein is CASSRDSVEETQYF.

The V gene is TRBV5-1, the J gene TRBJ2-2; maybe TRBD1 (6 bases). Germline-derived CDR1 and CDR2 are SGHRS and YFSETQ. The CDR3 loop spans 15 amino acids. Between the trimmed V and J ends, which lost 1 base and 2 bases, there was a span of 9 bases. In nucleotides, the CDR3 is TGCGCCAGCAGCTTGTCAGGGGCCAACACCGGGGAGCTGTTTTTT. Translated: CASSLSGANTGELFF.

V and J are TRBV4-2 and TRBJ1-1, with D unclear. Germline V gives CDR1 LGHNA, CDR2 YNFKEQ. Trimming took 4 bases from V and 2 from J, leaving 11 bases between them. CDR3 length equals 14 residues. The CDR3 spells CASSREAVNTEAFF. The CDR3 DNA follows: TGTGCCAGCAGCCGAGAGGCGGTTAACACTGAAGCTTTCTTT.

The chain carries TRBV7-9 and TRBJ1-1, with D hard to call. This CDR3 comprises 12 residues. V lost 4 bases to trimming and J lost 7 bases, with 10 bases between them. The germline V gene encodes CDR1 SEHNR and CDR2 FQNEAQ (reference sequence). The CDR3 sequence: CASSYEVVEAFF. The CDR3 coding sequence is TGTGCCAGCAGCTACGAGGTTGTTGAAGCTTTCTTT.

The V gene is TRBV27, the J gene TRBJ2-5; D is possibly TRBD2 (6 bases). This CDR3 is built from 13 residues. Germline V gene lookup returns CDR1 MNHEY and CDR2 SMNVEV (reference sequence). Trimming took off 7 bases at V and 5 bases at J, with 14 bases between the two ends. The CDR3 region is CASTAPGVETQYF. The DNA for the CDR3 is TGTGCCAGCACCGCCCCGGGGGTTGAGACCCAGTACTTC.

This clone came up once. The V gene is TRBV18, the J gene TRBJ1-3, with D hard to call. The CDR3 spans 17 residues. Germline V gene sequence: CDR1 KGHSH, CDR2 LQKENI. Trimming took off 1 base at V and 0 bases at J, with 13 bases between the two ends. CDR3 in DNA: TGTGCCAGCTCACCACGAACTGCCGAGAGCTCTGGAAACACCATATATTTT. Translation gives CASSPRTAESSGNTIYF.

The CDR3 bases are TGTGCCAGCAGCAGACAGGGGGATCTGGCCGGGGAGCTGTTTTTT. The encoded protein is CASSRQGDLAGELFF. The V call is TRBV5-4, the J call TRBJ2-2, with 9 bases identical to TRBD1. The trim removed 4 bases at V and 6 bases at J, leaving 7 bases unmatched. Germline CDR1 reads SGHNT; CDR2 reads YYREEE (reference sequence). This CDR3 spans 15 amino acids.

Only one count was recorded for this clone. The V gene is TRBV30, the J gene TRBJ2-1, with D perhaps matching TRBD2 (6 bases). Trimming left V 7 bases short and J 5 bases short, with 12 bases between. The CDR3 is 12 residues long. Per the germline V gene, CDR1 is GTSNPN and CDR2 is SVGIG (reference sequence). The CDR3 spells CALEGTDNEQFF. CDR3 DNA sequence: TGTGCCTTAGAGGGGACTGACAATGAGCAGTTCTTC.

The chain recombines TRBV7-9 with TRBJ2-1, with TRBD2 identical over 7 bases. With 5 bases clipped from V and 10 bases from J, the junction kept 14 bases outside the gene matches. The CDR3 length is 15 residues. CDR1 SEHNR and CDR2 FQNEAQ come from the germline V gene (reference sequence). CDR3 nucleotides: TGTGCCAGCAGCGAAAAGCGGGGCAACCCGGGAGAGCAGTTCTTC. Translating it yields CASSEKRGNPGEQFF. The variable domain in full, with the rest retrieved from reference TRBV7-9 and TRBJ2-1, is DTGVSQNPRHKITKRGQNVTFRCDPISEHNRLYWYRQTLGQGPEFLTYFQNEAQLEKSRLLSDRFSAERPKGSFSTLEIQRTEQGDSAMYLCASSEKRGNPGEQFFGPGTRLTVL.

The V call is TRBV6-6, the J call TRBJ2-7; possible D gene TRBD1, 6 bases. The CDR3 extends over 12 amino acids. Trimming removed 5 bases from V and 4 bases from J, with 9 bases in between. CDR1 and CDR2 (germline): MNHNY, SVGAGI (reference sequence). The CDR3 DNA reads as TGTGCCAGCAGTACCACAGGGTACGAGCAGTACTTC. Translating it yields CASSTTGYEQYF.

The V and J genes are TRBV5-1 and TRBJ2-7; D is unclear. In germline, CDR1 is SGHRS, CDR2 YFSETQ. Trimming took 0 bases from V and 2 from J, leaving 6 bases between them. The CDR3 covers 13 residues. The CDR3 coding sequence is TGCGCCAGCAGCTTGGACGGTCCCTACGAGCAGTACTTC. Protein: CASSLDGPYEQYF.

This clone was recorded only once. J is TRBJ2-1 and V is TRBV14; D is possibly TRBD2 (5 bases). Between the trimmed V and J ends, which lost 0 bases and 4 bases, there was a span of 10 bases. The CDR3 totals 15 residues. The germline V gene has CDR1 SGHDN and CDR2 FVKESK. Written as DNA, the CDR3 is TGTGCCAGCAGCCAAGATTGGACTGTTTACAATGAGCAGTTCTTC. Its protein product is CASSQDWTVYNEQFF.

The rearrangement joins TRBV11-2 to TRBJ2-5; D not certain. CDR3 size: 15 residues. Looked up from germline, CDR1 is SGHAT and CDR2 is FQNNGV. The V gene lost 3 bases and the J gene lost 2 bases, with 13 bases spanning the gap. The CDR3 region has the DNA TGTGCCAGCAGCTTGGCGCAGGTGGCACAAGAGACCCAGTACTTC. As protein: CASSLAQVAQETQYF. Full variable domain (rest looked up from reference TRBV11-2 and TRBJ2-5): EAGVAQSPRYKIIEKRQSVAFWCNPISGHATLYWYQQILGQGPKLLIQFQNNGVVDDSQLPKDRFSAERLKGVDSTLKIQPAKLEDSAVYLCASSLAQVAQETQYFGPGTRLLVL.

The chain carries TRBV24-1 and TRBJ2-5, with 8 bases aligning to TRBD2. Germline CDR1 KGHDR, CDR2 SFDVKD. The CDR3 has 17 residues. V dropped 4 bases and J dropped 1; count of bases not matched to a gene: 10. CDR3 in DNA: TGTGCCACCAGTGAAGGAACAGGCGGGAGGATCCAAGAGACCCAGTACTTC. This encodes CATSEGTGGRIQETQYF.

The V call is TRBV19, the J call TRBJ1-4; 7 bases line up with TRBD1. Germline V gene sequence: CDR1 LNHDA, CDR2 SQIVND (reference sequence). V was clipped by 5 bases and J by 5 bases; unmatched bases: 5. The CDR3 extends over 14 amino acids. DNA for the CDR3: TGTGCCAGTAGTGTCGGGACAGACAATGAAAAACTGTTTTTT. Its translation: CASSVGTDNEKLFF.